Presented here are 23 T cell receptor beta chains from one specimen sequenced in a study of T cells after somatic rescue of genetic block. Profiling relied on immunoSEQ multiplex PCR, and the TCRdb table lists in-frame clones only, not all of them. The table has around 14,000 clones, more than 70% seen once. The sequenced material came from peripheral blood mononuclear cells (PBMCs). All receptors derive from a man younger than 35.

This chain uses TRBV19 with TRBJ1-2; D uncertain. Trimming left V 3 bases short and J 4 bases short, with 3 bases between. The CDR3 is made up of 11 amino acids. Germline loops: CDR1 LNHDA, CDR2 SQIVND (reference sequence). The CDR3 DNA is TGTGCCAGTAGTATTGGCTATGGCTACACCTTC. This codes for CASSIGYGYTF.

Remarks on this clone: A read error may produce the germline difference seen at one junction end. The chain employs TRBV6-1 and TRBJ2-7; the match to TRBD2 covers 7 bases. Germline-derived CDR1 and CDR2 are MNHNS and SASEGT. This CDR3 is built from 16 residues. CDR3 protein: CASSEWLGGGNYGQYF. For the CDR3, the DNA is TGTGCCAGCAGTGAATGGTTGGGCGGGGGAAACTACGGGCAGTACTTC.

The chain combines TRBV5-1 with TRBJ1-1; D is perhaps TRBD1 (6 bases). The CDR3 sequence is 14 residues long. V was cut by 4 bases and J by 0 bases, with 10 bases left in between. Looked up from germline, CDR1 is SGHRS and CDR2 is YFSETQ. As DNA, the CDR3 is TGCGCCAGCAGCCGACAGGCGATGAACACTGAAGCTTTCTTT. This translates into CASSRQAMNTEAFF.

This chain uses TRBV19 with TRBJ1-2, with D perhaps TRBD1 (5 bases). Trimming shortened V by 7 bases and J by 2 bases, and 23 bases separated the two germline ends. From germline, CDR1 is LNHDA and CDR2 SQIVND (reference sequence). The CDR3 extends over 17 amino acids. In DNA form, the CDR3 reads TGTGCCAGTACTTACGGGACTTTCCTCTTGGGCAACTATGGCTACACCTTC. Translated: CASTYGTFLLGNYGYTF.

The V call is TRBV2, the J call TRBJ1-5; 9 bases fit TRBD1. Germline V gene lookup returns CDR1 SNHLY and CDR2 FYNNEI. The V segment lost 8 bases and the J segment 2 bases; nucleotides outside the gene matches: 4. The CDR3 is 14 residues long. The CDR3: CASARQGGNQPQHF. In DNA form, the CDR3 reads TGTGCCAGCGCTAGACAGGGGGGCAATCAGCCCCAGCATTTT.

The V call is TRBV18, the J call TRBJ2-1; TRBD2 might be the D (6 bases). CDR3 length: 16 amino acids. Looked up from germline, CDR1 is KGHSH and CDR2 is LQKENI. V lost 0 bases and J 3 bases, leaving 12 bases between the germline ends. For the CDR3, the DNA is TGTGCCAGCTCACCACCGAGGAGGGAGCGCTACAATGAGCAGTTCTTC. This gives the protein CASSPPRRERYNEQFF.

The chain is built from TRBV5-8 and TRBJ1-5; D is possibly TRBD1 (6 bases). The CDR3 has 15 residues. V was trimmed by 1 base and J by 2 bases, leaving 10 bases between them. The germline CDR1 and CDR2 sequences are SGHTS and YDEGEE. CDR3: CASSLNRVGNQPQHF. CDR3 nucleotide sequence: TGTGCCAGCAGCTTGAACAGGGTTGGCAATCAGCCCCAGCATTTT.

The gene calls are TRBV7-8 and TRBJ2-5; weak D call: TRBD1 (6 bases). The CDR3 has 15 amino acids. Deletions cut 2 bases from V and 2 bases from J, with 12 bases between. Germline CDR1 reads SGHVS; CDR2 reads FQNEAQ. In DNA form, the CDR3 reads TGTGCCAGCAGCTTAATTAATAGGGGGCAAGAGACCCAGTACTTC. Translated: CASSLINRGQETQYF.

This chain connects TRBV6-1 to TRBJ1-2, with D perhaps matching TRBD1 (5 bases). Germline CDR1 reads MNHNS; CDR2 reads SASEGT. This CDR3 has 14 amino acids. Trimming pared 4 bases from V and 4 bases from J, leaving 13 bases between. The CDR3 region has the DNA TGTGCCAGCAGTGGTTTGGGGCAAGGCTATGGCTACACCTTC. Its translation: CASSGLGQGYGYTF.

The chain has TRBV6-6 and TRBJ2-5; unclear D gene. The CDR3 is made up of 14 amino acids. In germline, CDR1 is MNHNY, CDR2 SVGAGI (reference sequence). The V gene lost 0 bases and the J gene lost 2 bases, with 7 bases spanning the gap. For the CDR3, the DNA is TGTGCCAGCAGTTACTCTGGGCCGCAAGAGACCCAGTACTTC. Translation: CASSYSGPQETQYF.

This clone occurred a few times. The genes are TRBV7-2 and TRBJ1-1, with no clear D. Germline values: CDR1 SGHTA, CDR2 FQGNSA. The CDR3 is 13 residues long. V was shortened by 3 bases and J by 11 bases, with 16 bases between the two germline ends. The CDR3 spells CASSLAHSTGAFF. DNA for the CDR3: TGTGCCAGCAGCTTGGCTCATTCAACCGGGGCTTTCTTT. The full variable domain, completed using reference TRBV7-2 and TRBJ1-1, is GAGVSQSPSNKVTEKGKDVELRCDPISGHTALYWYRQSLGQGLEFLIYFQGNSAPDKSGLPSDRFSAERTGGSVSTLTIQRTQQEDSAVYLCASSLAHSTGAFFGQGTRLTVV.

The V call is TRBV5-1, the J call TRBJ2-3, with 8 bases matching TRBD2. V gave up 6 bases and J gave up 2 bases; unmatched junction bases: 17. Looked up from germline, CDR1 is SGHRS and CDR2 is YFSETQ. This CDR3 is built from 18 residues. DNA for the CDR3: TGCGCCAGCACCCTCAATCTGGCGGGAGGCCCTGCCACAGATACGCAGTATTTT. Translating gives CASTLNLAGGPATDTQYF.

V gene TRBV9 combines with J gene TRBJ1-5; no clear D. The CDR3 length is 15 residues. Per germline, CDR1 SGDLS and CDR2 YYNGEE. The V end was cut by 0 bases, the J end by 6 bases, with 13 bases between. The CDR3 loop reads CASSVGFLATQPQHF. CDR3 in DNA: TGTGCCAGCAGCGTAGGTTTTTTAGCAACTCAGCCCCAGCATTTT.

The genes are TRBV9 and TRBJ2-3; 11 nucleotides match TRBD2. The germline V gene has CDR1 SGDLS and CDR2 YYNGEE. The CDR3 extends over 16 amino acids. The J segment lost 7 bases and the V segment lost 3 bases, leaving 10 bases of the junction unmatched. The CDR3 loop reads CASSAELAGGTNTQYF. The CDR3 coding sequence is TGTGCCAGCAGCGCCGAGCTAGCGGGGGGTACAAATACGCAGTATTTT.

The chain is built from TRBV5-1 and TRBJ2-1; 14 nucleotides align to TRBD2. J lost 7 bases, V lost 4 bases, and 10 bases had no gene match. CDR3 length equals 17 residues. Germline CDR1 reads SGHRS; CDR2 reads YFSETQ. CDR3 bases: TGCGCCAGCAGCCAGACTAGCGGGGGGGCCTACGCAAATGAGCAGTTCTTC. It codes for CASSQTSGGAYANEQFF.

The V and J genes are TRBV5-1 and TRBJ2-3; D is unresolved. Looked up from germline, CDR1 is SGHRS and CDR2 is YFSETQ. Trimming took 4 bases from V and 0 from J, leaving 12 bases between them. CDR3 length equals 15 residues. In DNA form, the CDR3 reads TGCGCCAGCAGCCCCCCAGGCCTCAGCACAGATACGCAGTATTTT. Residues: CASSPPGLSTDTQYF.

This clone was seen more than once but under ten times. The chain couples TRBV7-3 to TRBJ1-6, with D perhaps matching TRBD1 (5 bases). The CDR3 consists of 14 residues. V was trimmed by 4 bases and J by 7 bases, leaving 11 bases between them. The germline V gene has CDR1 SGHTA and CDR2 FQGTGA. The CDR3 here is CASSSGRGNSPLHF. CDR3 nucleotide sequence: TGTGCCAGCAGCTCGGGACGGGGAAATTCACCCCTCCACTTT.

The chain employs TRBV30 and TRBJ1-5, with D unresolved. V dropped 2 bases and J dropped 0 bases, with 11 bases sitting between them. The CDR3 length is 15 residues. Per germline, CDR1 GTSNPN and CDR2 SVGIG (reference sequence). CDR3 bases: TGTGCCTGGAGTATACCCGGGAATAGCAATCAGCCCCAGCATTTT. Its translation: CAWSIPGNSNQPQHF.

This clone appeared a few times. The chain is built from TRBV28 and TRBJ1-1, with 8 bases lining up with TRBD1. This CDR3 is built from 13 residues. The V gene's germline CDR1 is MDHEN and CDR2 SYDVKM. The trim removed 5 bases at V and 5 bases at J, leaving 4 bases unmatched. The CDR3 coding sequence is TGTGCCAGCAGTAACAGGGGGGGAACTGAAGCTTTCTTT. It encodes CASSNRGGTEAFF.

This chain connects TRBV28 to TRBJ2-7; D call uncertain. Trimming cost V 2 bases and J 5 bases, with 10 bases left between them. Germline V gene data show CDR1 as MDHEN and CDR2 as SYDVKM. This CDR3 has 13 residues. The CDR3, as DNA: TGTGCCAGCAGTTTAGGCCCTTGGAACGAGCAGTACTTC. Its protein product is CASSLGPWNEQYF. The whole variable domain, remainder taken from reference TRBV28 and TRBJ2-7, is DVKVTQSSRYLVKRTGEKVFLECVQDMDHENMFWYRQDPGLGLRLIYFSYDVKMKEKGDIPEGYSVSREKKERFSLILESASTNQTSMYLCASSLGPWNEQYFGPGTRLTVT.

The chain recombines TRBV28 with TRBJ2-5; D uncertain. The CDR3 is made up of 15 amino acids. CDR1 MDHEN and CDR2 SYDVKM come from the germline V gene. V dropped 2 bases and J dropped 1 base, with 11 bases sitting between them. For the CDR3, the DNA is TGTGCCAGCAGTTTAAGTACAGCATTCCAAGAGACCCAGTACTTC. It encodes CASSLSTAFQETQYF.

This clone is judged medium-sized. V is TRBV28 and J is TRBJ1-2; the match to TRBD1 covers 7 bases. Germline values: CDR1 MDHEN, CDR2 SYDVKM. The V segment lost 6 bases and the J segment 4 bases; nucleotides outside the gene matches: 14. This CDR3 has 16 amino acids. For the CDR3, the DNA is TGTGCCAGCAGCCACCCCGACAGGGCGTCTTTCTATGGCTACACCTTC. Translated: CASSHPDRASFYGYTF.

As to this clone: At one end, the junction sequence differs from germline, possibly due to a read error. The V call is TRBV5-1, the J call TRBJ2-1; D gene ambiguous. This CDR3 spans 11 amino acids. Germline lookup yields CDR1 SGHRS and CDR2 YFSETQ. CDR3 in amino acids: CASSSFNEQFF. The CDR3 bases are TGCGCCAGCAGCTCCTTCAATGAGCAGTTCTTC.